The 24 T cell receptor beta chains below all came from one sample that was sequenced in a study of cytomegalovirus exposure and HLA in healthy donors. PCR employed 60 Vbeta and 13 Jbeta primers. Profiled with immunoSEQ multiplex PCR; TCRdb holds only in-frame clones, not every one. The sample shows 70,000 to 90,000 clones, roughly 74% of them seen only once. The sequencing sample was made of PBMCs. The receptors originated from a man between 35 and 55 years old in good health and CMV-seronegative.

V gene TRBV5-4 combines with J gene TRBJ1-2, with no clear D. The CDR3 loop spans 13 amino acids. The V gene's germline CDR1 is SGHNT and CDR2 YYREEE (reference sequence). V was trimmed by 2 bases and J by 7 bases, leaving 12 bases between them. The CDR3 loop reads CASSFGPNGGYTF. The CDR3 bases are TGTGCCAGCAGCTTTGGTCCAAACGGTGGCTACACCTTC.

J is TRBJ1-1 and V is TRBV7-9; 7 bases map to TRBD1. This CDR3 comprises 14 residues. Germline CDR1 reads SEHNR; CDR2 reads FQNEAQ (reference sequence). Trimming took 6 bases from V and 1 from J; bases not matched to a gene: 5. The CDR3 bases are TGTGCCAGCAGACCGGGACAGCAGAACACTGAAGCTTTCTTT. Translation: CASRPGQQNTEAFF.

The chain has TRBV7-2 and TRBJ2-4; TRBD2 aligns across 13 bases. The ends lost 5 bases at V and 8 bases at J; junction bases unmatched: 12. Germline V CDR1 and CDR2: SGHTA, FQGNSA. This CDR3 spans 17 amino acids. CDR3: CASSPRPGLAGRDIQYF. CDR3 DNA sequence: TGTGCCAGCAGCCCTCGACCGGGACTAGCGGGGCGGGACATTCAGTACTTC.

In DNA, the CDR3 is TGTGCCAGTAGTATGAGACCTAGCGGGGAAGAGCAGTTCTTC. It specifies CASSMRPSGEEQFF. The chain carries TRBV19 and TRBJ2-1; 9 bases align to TRBD2. CDR3 size: 14 residues. Germline loops: CDR1 LNHDA, CDR2 SQIVND (reference sequence). V dropped 3 bases and J dropped 10; count of bases not matched to a gene: 7.

In DNA, the CDR3 is TGTGCCAGCAGTGCACAGGGGGCCGGCAATCAGCCCCAGCATTTT. Protein product: CASSAQGAGNQPQHF. The chain uses TRBV25-1 and TRBJ1-5, with 9 bases identical to TRBD1. V dropped 4 bases and J dropped 2; count of bases not matched to a gene: 3. The CDR3 spans 15 residues. CDR1 MGHDK and CDR2 SYGVNS come from the germline V gene. The complete variable domain, with remaining parts taken from reference TRBV25-1 and TRBJ1-5, reads EADIYQTPRYLVIGTGKKITLECSQTMGHDKMYWYQQDPGMELHLIHYSYGVNSTEKGDLSSESTVSRIRTEHFPLTLESARPSHTSQYLCASSAQGAGNQPQHFGDGTRLSIL.

This chain's CDR3 is CASSLGDRVLDEQYF. The CDR3 bases are TGTGCCAGCAGCTTGGGGGACAGGGTTCTGGACGAGCAGTACTTC. V gene TRBV5-4 combines with J gene TRBJ2-7; 9 bases are shared with TRBD1. In germline, CDR1 is SGHNT, CDR2 YYREEE (reference sequence). The CDR3 sequence is 15 residues long. The V gene end was trimmed by 0 bases and the J gene end by 5 bases; junction bases not matched to a gene: 6.

The chain carries TRBV5-1 and TRBJ1-2; D may be TRBD1 (5 bases). Germline CDR1 and CDR2: SGHRS and YFSETQ. The CDR3 consists of 15 residues. V was pared by 4 bases and J by 3 bases, with 16 bases between. The CDR3, as DNA: TGCGCCAGCAGCATTCTTGCAGGGAAAGACTATGGCTACACCTTC. Translating it yields CASSILAGKDYGYTF.

The rearrangement links TRBV27 to TRBJ1-1; TRBD1 aligns across 7 bases. Looked up from germline, CDR1 is MNHEY and CDR2 is SMNVEV (reference sequence). The CDR3 has 15 residues. V shed 10 bases and J 0 bases; nucleotides not matched to a gene: 11. The CDR3 sequence is CATFEQGSLNTEAFF. CDR3 nucleotide sequence: TGTGCCACCTTTGAACAGGGGTCTTTGAACACTGAAGCTTTCTTT.

This clone was picked up one time. The gene calls are TRBV9 and TRBJ1-1; 11 positions agree with TRBD1. The CDR3 totals 15 residues. Germline CDR1 reads SGDLS; CDR2 reads YYNGEE. Unmatched junction bases numbered 5, after V lost 3 bases and J lost 4 bases. The CDR3 region has the DNA TGTGCCAGCAGCGCCGCCGGGACAGGGGGCACTGAAGCTTTCTTT. Translating gives CASSAAGTGGTEAFF.

The chain combines TRBV6-5 with TRBJ2-7; a weak D match, TRBD1 (6 bases). The CDR3 totals 14 residues. Trimming left V 6 bases short and J 6 bases short, with 18 bases between. From germline, CDR1 is MNHEY and CDR2 SVGAGI. The CDR3 coding sequence is TGTGCCAGCAGGTCCCGAGATTGGGGGCGCGAGCAGTACTTC. Translation: CASRSRDWGREQYF.

This clone was counted only a few times. The rearrangement uses TRBV6-6 and TRBJ1-5, with D possibly being TRBD1 (6 bases). Deletions cut 0 bases from V and 7 bases from J, with 10 bases between. The CDR3 contains 14 residues. Germline CDR1 reads MNHNY; CDR2 reads SVGAGI (reference sequence). The CDR3 protein is CASSYSGARQPQHF. As DNA, the CDR3 is TGTGCCAGCAGTTACTCGGGGGCGAGGCAGCCCCAGCATTTT.

This chain joins TRBV10-3 and TRBJ1-4; D may be TRBD1 (5 bases). CDR1 is ENHRY, CDR2 SYGVKD, per germline. The length of the CDR3 is 15 residues. The CDR3 nucleotides read TGTGCTTCGAGGGGAGGGGCGGAGGATAATGAAAAACTGTTTTTT. Translation gives CASRGGAEDNEKLFF.

The sample holds a few counts of this clone. The chain has TRBV5-1 and TRBJ2-7; 7 bases align to TRBD1. Per germline, CDR1 SGHRS and CDR2 YFSETQ. The junction had 10 bases not matched to a gene; V was cut back by 2 bases and J by 5 bases. There are 15 residues in the CDR3. CDR3 bases: TGCGCCAGCAGCTTTGACAGGGCTACGGGACACGAGCAGTACTTC. Its protein is CASSFDRATGHEQYF.

In DNA form, the CDR3 reads TGCGCCAGCAGCTTGGTTGGGACAGACAGTTCACCCCTCCACTTT. The encoded protein is CASSLVGTDSSPLHF. This chain links TRBV5-1 with TRBJ1-6; 7 positions match TRBD1. The CDR3 covers 15 residues. Germline lookup yields CDR1 SGHRS and CDR2 YFSETQ. The junction had 6 bases not matched to a gene; V was cut back by 0 bases and J by 9 bases.

V usage is TRBV7-9 and J usage is TRBJ1-1; 7 bases are shared with TRBD1. Germline CDR1 reads SEHNR; CDR2 reads FQNEAQ (reference sequence). V dropped 6 bases and J dropped 0; count of bases not matched to a gene: 13. The CDR3 spans 17 residues. CDR3 coding DNA: TGTGCCAGCAGATTACCCACAGGGGACGGTTTGAACACTGAAGCTTTCTTT. Residues: CASRLPTGDGLNTEAFF.

The chain combines TRBV7-8 with TRBJ2-2; D ambiguous. The CDR3 has 15 residues. V gave up 3 bases and J gave up 2 bases, with 10 bases separating them. Per the germline V gene, CDR1 is SGHVS and CDR2 is FQNEAQ. CDR3 loop: CASSFVSVNTGELFF. DNA for the CDR3: TGTGCCAGCAGCTTCGTGTCAGTAAACACCGGGGAGCTGTTTTTT.

The chain couples TRBV11-3 to TRBJ1-1; 8 nucleotides match TRBD1. This CDR3 is 17 amino acids long. Germline V gene lookup returns CDR1 SGHNT and CDR2 YENEEA. Germline trimming cut 5 bases from V and 2 bases from J; bases unmatched to any gene: 13. CDR3 coding DNA: TGTGCCAGCAGCCCACGCCTAGGGACAGGTAGAAACACTGAAGCTTTCTTT. Its protein is CASSPRLGTGRNTEAFF.

A few counts support this clone. As DNA, the CDR3 is TGTGCCAGCAGCTTGCCGAGCGGGACTGAAGCTTTCTTT. Encoded protein: CASSLPSGTEAFF. The rearrangement joins TRBV5-4 to TRBJ1-1; D is undetermined. Trimming removed 1 base from V and 5 bases from J, with 9 bases in between. Per germline, CDR1 SGHNT and CDR2 YYREEE (reference sequence). CDR3 length equals 13 residues.

This clone was seen a handful of times. This rearrangement joins TRBV6-1 to TRBJ1-2; D uncertain. Trimming left V 0 bases short and J 7 bases short, with 12 bases between. Germline values: CDR1 MNHNS, CDR2 SASEGT. CDR3 length: 14 residues. Here the CDR3 reads CASSEAAGRGGYTF. CDR3 nucleotides: TGTGCCAGCAGTGAAGCCGCGGGGAGAGGTGGCTACACCTTC.

The chain recombines TRBV6-1 with TRBJ2-7; the match to TRBD1 covers 7 bases. Germline CDR1 is MNHNS and CDR2 is SASEGT. Trimming cost V 6 bases and J 13 bases; bases outside gene matches: 12. CDR3 length equals 12 residues. The CDR3 nucleotides are TGTGCCAGCAGCCCGCAGGACAGGAGCCGTTACTTC. Protein product: CASSPQDRSRYF.

The chain has TRBV25-1 and TRBJ2-1; 7 positions agree with TRBD2. CDR3 length: 16 residues. Looked up from germline, CDR1 is MGHDK and CDR2 is SYGVNS. Trimming cost V 5 bases and J 2 bases; bases outside gene matches: 9. The CDR3 protein is CASSPISGLAYNEQFF. Here the CDR3 DNA reads TGTGCCAGCAGTCCCATATCAGGACTAGCCTACAATGAGCAGTTCTTC.

The rearrangement uses TRBV6-4 and TRBJ1-5, with D tentatively TRBD1 (5 bases). Germline V gives CDR1 MRHNA, CDR2 SNTAGT. Trimming cost V 11 bases and J 2 bases, with 28 bases left between them. The CDR3 length is 18 residues. The CDR3 region has the DNA TGTGCCCATACGACAAATGAAGACCGCGGGGGGGGCAATCAGCCCCAGCATTTT. As protein: CAHTTNEDRGGGNQPQHF.

The CDR3, as DNA: TGCGCCAGCAGCTTGGGAGCTAACTATGGCTACACCTTC. The encoded protein is CASSLGANYGYTF. The chain joins TRBV5-1 to TRBJ1-2; D gene ambiguous. Between the trimmed V and J ends, which lost 0 bases and 0 bases, there was a span of 3 bases. This CDR3 comprises 13 residues. CDR1 and CDR2 from the germline V gene are SGHRS and YFSETQ.

This CDR3 reads CASSLISLGQGAILYEQYF. Here the CDR3 DNA reads TGTGCCAGCAGCTTAATTTCATTGGGACAGGGGGCGATCCTCTACGAGCAGTACTTC. The rearrangement joins TRBV7-2 to TRBJ2-7; 12 positions agree with TRBD1. The ends lost 2 bases at V and 3 bases at J; junction bases unmatched: 14. CDR1 and CDR2 (germline): SGHTA, FQGNSA. The CDR3 is made up of 19 amino acids.